This T cell receptor (beta chain) was captured in a study of blood T cell repertoires in COVID-19. CDR3 length: 14 amino acids. Germline CDR1 and CDR2: WSHSY and SAAADI. V lost 8 bases, J lost 0 bases, and 11 bases lay in between. The protocol was immunoSEQ multiplex PCR, while the TCRdb copy is restricted to in-frame clones and leaves out a portion. The sample records about 320,000 clones, 70% to 90% being singletons. The genes are TRBV10-2 and TRBJ1-3; tentative D call: TRBD1 (5 bases). This TCR derives from a woman between 25 and 40 years old who had recovered from COVID-19. Sequencing input: PBMCs or T cells enriched from blood (not recorded which). CDR3 bases: TGCGCCAGCCAAACAGGACACTCTGGAAACACCATATATTTT. Encoded protein: CASQTGHSGNTIYF.